This T cell receptor beta chain appears in the sequencing data of a study of blood T cell repertoires in COVID-19. Whole-study context: The study drew acute and convalescent COVID-19 samples from the United States, Italy and Spain. T cells, B-cell-depleted T cells, or PBMCs provided the cDNA or gDNA that served as material.

Original processing notes: For nucleated cells, counts were estimated from reference gene primer amplification. The method was immunoSEQ multiplex PCR; TCRdb's version includes in-frame clones alone and lacks a portion of them. V, J and clone size derive from that table, while D and trimming were established from the DNA sequence. The sample yields about 240,000 clones, 80% to 90% seen once. Germline V CDR1 and CDR2: SGHNT, YYREEE (reference sequence). The junction had 7 bases not matched to a gene; V was cut back by 1 base and J by 7 bases. The CDR3 covers 15 residues. Sequencing was done on a sample of peripheral blood. The rearrangement joins TRBV5-4 to TRBJ2-7, with TRBD1 matching 11 bases. This sequence originates from a woman aged 65 to 85 with acute or convalescent COVID-19. CDR3 nucleotides: TGTGCCAGCAGCTTGTCCCGGGACAGGGGGGGAGAGCAGTACTTC. This translates into CASSLSRDRGGEQYF.